This T cell receptor beta chain emerged from a study of blood T cell repertoires in COVID-19. Germline V gives CDR1 LNHDA, CDR2 SQIVND (reference sequence). Between the trimmed V and J ends, which lost 8 bases and 0 bases, there was a span of 10 bases. The CDR3 contains 14 residues. Those enrolled, adults aged roughly 18 to 90 years, came from about 24 US areas. Per the original data handling: How many nucleated cells were present was estimated from reference gene primer amplification. The assay was immunoSEQ multiplex PCR, and TCRdb's table has in-frame clones only and misses some. V and J calls and clone size are given by that table; D and trimming were obtained from the DNA. The data contain some 490,000 clones, roughly nine tenths of them singletons. On this clone itself: Within the sample, other DNA sequences also encode this same CDR3.

The chain links TRBV19 to TRBJ1-4, with D maybe TRBD1 (6 bases). Source material: PBMCs or T cells enriched from blood (not recorded which). This receptor was obtained from a woman aged 60-75 years who had recovered from COVID-19. The CDR3 loop reads CASRNRATNEKLFF. The CDR3 bases are TGTGCCAGTCGGAACAGGGCAACTAATGAAAAACTGTTTTTT.